This entry lists 13 T cell receptor beta chains sequenced from one sample in a study of beta chain features in type 1 diabetes. Sequenced material consisted of expressed TCRB transcripts (all of the isolated RNA was reverse transcribed). Repertoires were generated with immunoSEQ multiplex PCR, while TCRdb's copy carries only in-frame clones and drops some. The repertoire has 130,000 to 150,000 clones, about 50% of them found once; the top ten carry under 0.45%. Sequencing input: Tregs from blood. These receptors were obtained from a man aged 18 to 29 in good health.

This clone has more than one count but fewer than ten. This chain connects TRBV19 to TRBJ1-5; tentatively, D is TRBD1 (5 bases). Trimming removed 6 bases at V and 3 bases at J, with 12 bases between. The CDR3 is 14 amino acids. Germline V lookup: CDR1 LNHDA, CDR2 SQIVND (reference sequence). In nucleotides, the CDR3 is TGTGCCAGTAGAGGGCAGGGTTTCAATCAGCCCCAGCATTTT. Its protein product is CASRGQGFNQPQHF.

This clone was recorded a few times. The CDR3 here is CASSYPLENEQFF. The CDR3 DNA follows: TGTGCCAGCAGTTACCCACTAGAAAATGAGCAGTTCTTC. This chain links TRBV6-6 with TRBJ2-1; D possibly corresponds to TRBD2 (5 bases). The CDR3 is 13 amino acids. V was trimmed by 2 bases and J by 7 bases, leaving 9 bases between them. CDR1 MNHNY and CDR2 SVGAGI come from the germline V gene (reference sequence).

The CDR3 here is CASSILDTANTEAFF. CDR3 sequence (DNA): TGTGCCAGTAGTATTCTGGACACCGCTAACACTGAAGCTTTCTTT. J is TRBJ1-1 and V is TRBV19, with a weak D call TRBD1 (5 bases). V lost 3 bases, J lost 2 bases, and 13 bases lay in between. The CDR3 is made up of 15 amino acids. Germline V CDR1 and CDR2: LNHDA, SQIVND (reference sequence).

V gene TRBV11-2 combines with J gene TRBJ2-5, with TRBD2 matching 9 bases. The CDR3 extends over 14 amino acids. Per germline, CDR1 SGHAT and CDR2 FQNNGV. The V and J ends lost 2 bases and 13 bases, in that order; junction bases with no gene match: 11. CDR3 region: CASSLNPLAGRLYF. The CDR3 DNA follows: TGTGCCAGCAGCTTAAATCCGCTAGCGGGGCGTCTGTACTTC. The full variable domain, completed using reference TRBV11-2 and TRBJ2-5, is EAGVAQSPRYKIIEKRQSVAFWCNPISGHATLYWYQQILGQGPKLLIQFQNNGVVDDSQLPKDRFSAERLKGVDSTLKIQPAKLEDSAVYLCASSLNPLAGRLYFGPGTRLLVL.

Only a few counts were recorded for this clone. This chain links TRBV19 with TRBJ1-1; D not resolved. The CDR3 is 16 amino acids. Germline V gives CDR1 LNHDA, CDR2 SQIVND (reference sequence). Trimming left V 5 bases short and J 0 bases short, with 16 bases between. CDR3 protein: CASSPFTGSMNTEAFF. CDR3 DNA: TGTGCCAGTAGTCCTTTCACGGGGTCCATGAACACTGAAGCTTTCTTT. The full variable domain, completed using reference TRBV19 and TRBJ1-1, is DGGITQSPKYLFRKEGQNVTLSCEQNLNHDAMYWYRQDPGQGLRLIYYSQIVNDFQKGDIAEGYSVSREKKESFPLTVTSAQKNPTAFYLCASSPFTGSMNTEAFFGQGTRLTVV.

This clone was seen more than once but under ten times. V usage is TRBV15 and J usage is TRBJ2-1; TRBD2 might be the D (7 bases). The CDR3 totals 17 residues. V lost 1 base and J 7 bases, leaving 20 bases between the germline ends. The germline V gene has CDR1 LNHNV and CDR2 YYDKDF (reference sequence). The CDR3 loop is CATSRGVRGGSINEQFF. The DNA for the CDR3 is TGTGCCACCAGCAGAGGAGTCAGGGGCGGGAGTATTAATGAGCAGTTCTTC. The full variable domain, its missing parts supplied by reference TRBV15 and TRBJ2-1, is DAMVIQNPRYQVTQFGKPVTLSCSQTLNHNVMYWYQQKSSQAPKLLFHYYDKDFNNEADTPDNFQSRRPNTSFCFLDIRSPGLGDTAMYLCATSRGVRGGSINEQFFGPGTRLTVL.

V gene TRBV28 combines with J gene TRBJ1-4; the D gene is possibly TRBD1 (5 bases). Germline values: CDR1 MDHEN, CDR2 SYDVKM. The ends were cut back, 5 bases at V and 3 bases at J, with 16 bases in the middle. The CDR3 consists of 16 residues. DNA of the CDR3: TGTGCCAGCAGTGTAAGAGCGGGACTGTCTAATGAAAAACTGTTTTTT. This gives the protein CASSVRAGLSNEKLFF.

The chain joins TRBV4-2 to TRBJ2-7; D possibly corresponds to TRBD2 (5 bases). Germline values: CDR1 LGHNA, CDR2 YNFKEQ. V shed 2 bases and J shed 2 bases, with 10 bases lying between them. CDR3 length: 14 amino acids. CDR3 DNA: TGTGCCAGCAGCCAACCAGTGACTACCTACGAGCAGTACTTC. It yields the protein CASSQPVTTYEQYF.

The chain combines TRBV6-5 with TRBJ2-5; tentative D call: TRBD1 (5 bases). V was clipped by 6 bases and J by 5 bases, with 10 bases between them. Germline-derived CDR1 and CDR2 are MNHEY and SVGAGI. There are 12 residues in the CDR3. The CDR3 here is CASSRVGETQYF. The CDR3 DNA reads as TGTGCCAGCAGCAGGGTCGGGGAGACCCAGTACTTC.

The chain links TRBV7-2 to TRBJ1-5; D call uncertain. The CDR3 is 13 residues long. V lost 4 bases and J lost 0, with 4 bases in between. Germline V gene lookup returns CDR1 SGHTA and CDR2 FQGNSA. The DNA of the CDR3 is TGTGCCAGCAGCTCAGATAGCAATCAGCCCCAGCATTTT. Amino acid sequence: CASSSDSNQPQHF.

This clone showed up just a few times. CDR3 bases: TGCGCCAGCAGCCAATCGGGGGGTACCCTCTACGAGCAGTACTTC. Translation: CASSQSGGTLYEQYF. The chain recombines TRBV4-3 with TRBJ2-7; 7 bases agree with TRBD2. Germline assignment: CDR1 LGHNA and CDR2 YSLEER. V gave up 2 bases and J gave up 3 bases; unmatched junction bases: 7. The CDR3 has 15 residues.

For this clone: Other DNA sequences within the sample encode an identical CDR3. The chain employs TRBV4-3 and TRBJ2-7, with a possible D match to TRBD1 (5 bases). There are 13 residues in the CDR3. CDR1 is LGHNA, CDR2 YSLEER, per germline. Trimming took off 0 bases at V and 3 bases at J, with 6 bases between the two ends. The DNA for the CDR3 is TGCGCCAGCAGCCAAGACAGGGTCTACGAGCAGTACTTC. This sequence encodes CASSQDRVYEQYF.

The chain employs TRBV7-3 and TRBJ1-6; D ambiguous. There are 13 residues in the CDR3. V was pared by 4 bases and J by 7 bases, with 8 bases between. CDR1 and CDR2 (germline): SGHTA, FQGTGA. CDR3 amino acids: CASSSTPNSPLHF. The CDR3 nucleotides read TGTGCCAGCAGCTCGACACCCAATTCACCCCTCCACTTT.